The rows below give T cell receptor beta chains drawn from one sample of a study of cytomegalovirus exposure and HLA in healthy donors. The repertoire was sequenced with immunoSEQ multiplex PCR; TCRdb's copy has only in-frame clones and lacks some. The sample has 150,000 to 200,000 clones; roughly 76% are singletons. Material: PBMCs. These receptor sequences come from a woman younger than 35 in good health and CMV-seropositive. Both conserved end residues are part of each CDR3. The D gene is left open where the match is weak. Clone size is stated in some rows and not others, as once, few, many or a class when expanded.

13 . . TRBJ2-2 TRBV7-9 CASSERVAGELFF TGTGCCAGCAGCGAGAGGGTGGCCGGGGAGCTGTTTTTT
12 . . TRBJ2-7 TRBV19 CASTGGGYEQYF TGTGCCAGTACCGGTGGCGGTTACGAGCAGTACTTC
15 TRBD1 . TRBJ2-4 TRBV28 CATTTGGGIKNIQYF TGTGCCACCACAACAGGGGGAGGAATCAAAAACATTCAGTACTTC
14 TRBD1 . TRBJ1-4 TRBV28 CASNAFRDRSLPLF TGTGCCAGCAATGCATTTAGGGACAGGTCGCTTCCCTTATTT
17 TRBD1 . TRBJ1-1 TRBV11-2 CASSLRQPRQGNTEAFF TGTGCCAGCAGCCTAAGACAGCCCCGACAGGGGAACACTGAAGCTTTCTTT
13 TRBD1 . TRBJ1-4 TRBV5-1 CASGQGTNEKLFF TGCGCCAGCGGACAGGGAACTAATGAAAAACTGTTTTTT
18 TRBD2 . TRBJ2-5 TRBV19 CASSIAGLAGGRDETQYF TGTGCCAGTAGTATCGCTGGACTAGCGGGGGGGCGGGACGAGACCCAGTACTTC
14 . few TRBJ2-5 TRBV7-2 CASSLARASETQYF TGTGCCAGCAGCTTAGCGCGGGCTAGTGAGACCCAGTACTTC
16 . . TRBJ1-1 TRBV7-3 CASSLWIRQGRAEAFF TGTGCCAGCAGCTTATGGATACGGCAGGGGCGGGCTGAAGCTTTCTTT
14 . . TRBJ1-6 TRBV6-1 CASRIESRNSPLHF TGTGCCAGCCGAATTGAGTCGAGGAATTCACCCCTCCACTTT
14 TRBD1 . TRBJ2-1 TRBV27 CASSRTGGHNEQFF TGTGCCAGCAGTAGGACAGGGGGCCACAATGAGCAGTTCTTC
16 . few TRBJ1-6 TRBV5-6 CASSQPGEGSNSPLHF TGTGCCAGCAGCCAACCTGGGGAGGGCTCGAATTCACCCCTCCACTTT
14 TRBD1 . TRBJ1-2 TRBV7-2 CASSLWTGGTGYTF TGTGCCAGCAGCTTATGGACAGGGGGCACCGGCTACACCTTC
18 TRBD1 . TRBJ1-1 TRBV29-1 CSVEVFLSRDRGGTEAFF TGCAGCGTTGAGGTATTTCTGTCCCGGGACAGGGGTGGCACTGAAGCTTTCTTT
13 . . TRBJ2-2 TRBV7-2 CASSLVGGGELFF TGTGCCAGCAGCTTAGTTGGCGGAGGGGAGCTGTTTTTT
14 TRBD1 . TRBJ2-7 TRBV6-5 CASKSGQGIYEQYF TGTGCCAGCAAATCGGGACAGGGCATCTACGAGCAGTACTTC
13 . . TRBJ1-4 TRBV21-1 CASSNATGEKLFF TGTGCCAGCAGCAACGCGACAGGGGAGAAACTGTTTTTT
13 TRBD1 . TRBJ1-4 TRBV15 CATSRGGLWDRSF TGTGCCACCAGCAGAGGGGGGTTGTGGGACAGGTCATTT
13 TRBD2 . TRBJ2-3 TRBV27 CASSLLAGATQYF TGTGCCAGCAGTTTACTAGCGGGGGCTACGCAGTATTTT
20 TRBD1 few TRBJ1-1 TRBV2 CASSERRERGTGGLNTEAFF TGTGCCAGCAGTGAAAGACGAGAGCGTGGGACAGGGGGCTTGAACACTGAAGCTTTCTTT
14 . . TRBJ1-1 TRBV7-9 CASSPTGINTEAFF TGTGCCAGCAGCCCGACAGGAATTAACACTGAAGCTTTCTTT
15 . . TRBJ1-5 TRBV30 CAWSPEGGFRQPQHF TGTGCCTGGAGTCCCGAGGGGGGGTTTCGTCAGCCCCAGCATTTT
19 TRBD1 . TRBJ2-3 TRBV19 CASSPKGGLRHSLADTQYF TGTGCCAGTAGTCCCAAAGGGGGCCTTCGTCACTCCCTCGCAGATACGCAGTATTTT
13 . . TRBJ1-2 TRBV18 CASSRATGLGYTF TGTGCCAGCTCACGAGCAACGGGACTGGGCTACACCTTC
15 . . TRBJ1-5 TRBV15 CATSEARGVNQPQHF TGTGCCACCAGCGAGGCCAGGGGAGTAAATCAGCCCCAGCATTTT
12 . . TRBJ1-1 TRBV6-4 CASTKDKREAFF TGTGCCAGCACCAAAGATAAGCGTGAGGCTTTCTTT
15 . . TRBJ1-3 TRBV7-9 CASSLFVFAGNTIYF TGTGCCAGCAGCTTATTCGTCTTCGCTGGAAACACCATATATTTT
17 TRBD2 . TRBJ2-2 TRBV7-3 CASSLTGTSGYTGELFF TGTGCCAGCAGCTTAACGGGGACTAGCGGGTACACCGGGGAGCTGTTTTTT
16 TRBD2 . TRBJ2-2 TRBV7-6 CASSSGLAGNTGELFF TGTGCCAGCAGCTCCGGACTAGCGGGGAACACCGGGGAGCTGTTTTTT
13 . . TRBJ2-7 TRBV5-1 CASSFEPSLEQYF TGCGCCAGCAGCTTCGAACCTAGCCTCGAGCAGTACTTC
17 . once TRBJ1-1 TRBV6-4 CASSDPKEGSRGTEAFF TGTGCCAGCAGTGACCCTAAGGAGGGTTCGAGGGGCACTGAAGCTTTCTTT
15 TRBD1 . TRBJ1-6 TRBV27 CASSRPGQVNSPLHF TGTGCCAGCAGTCGCCCGGGACAGGTGAATTCACCCCTCCACTTT
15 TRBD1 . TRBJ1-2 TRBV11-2 CASSSDRGLVYGYTF TGTGCCAGCAGCTCGGACAGGGGGCTAGTCTATGGCTACACCTTC
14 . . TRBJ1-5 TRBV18 CASSPYGGGQPQHF TGTGCCAGCTCACCATATGGGGGAGGTCAGCCCCAGCATTTT
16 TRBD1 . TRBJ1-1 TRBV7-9 CASSLGTGIVNTEAFF TGTGCCAGCAGCCTCGGGACAGGGATAGTGAACACTGAAGCTTTCTTT
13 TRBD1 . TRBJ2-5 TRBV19 CASRFAGGETQYF TGTGCCAGTAGATTCGCAGGGGGAGAGACCCAGTACTTC
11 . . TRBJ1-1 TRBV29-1 CSVWGDTEAFF TGCAGCGTGTGGGGGGACACTGAAGCTTTCTTT
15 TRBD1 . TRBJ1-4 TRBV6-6 CASTQGQGAREKLFF TGTGCCAGCACCCAGGGACAGGGGGCGAGAGAAAAACTGTTTTTT
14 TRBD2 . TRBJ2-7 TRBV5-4 CASSPGGQIGEQYF TGTGCCAGCAGCCCGGGGGGGCAGATTGGTGAGCAGTACTTC
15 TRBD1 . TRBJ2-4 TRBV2 CASRDRGRAKNIQYF TGTGCCAGCAGAGACAGGGGGCGAGCCAAAAACATTCAGTACTTC